This TCR beta chain was documented in a study of post-analysis software for immune sequencing data. TCR beta cDNA libraries had unique molecular identifiers. TCRdb processed the PCR reads anew with MiXCR; each CDR3 protein has one entry. The sample comprises roughly 400,000 distinct CDR3 sequences, over 30% of which are singletons, and around 8% rests with the top ten. Broader study findings: With F measure, samples from one preparation batch clustered together strongly. Patients showed TRBV5-6, TRBV5-1 and TRBV20-1 among a few TRBV segments more frequent than in controls.

CDR1 is MDHEN and CDR2 is SYDVKM in the germline V gene. The CDR3 runs 13 residues. Trimming removed 8 bases at V and 3 bases at J, with 14 bases between. To note about this clonotype: Antigen unknown.

Sequencing was performed on blood. The chain links TRBV28 to TRBJ2-7, with D maybe TRBD1 (5 bases). The TCR originated in a girl aged 2-10 years with multiple sclerosis. This CDR3 reads CASRTPQDYEQYF. CDR3 DNA sequence: TGTGCCAGCCGTACGCCACAGGACTACGAGCAGTACTTC.